Below, 17 T cell receptor beta chains from the same sample are listed, as sequenced in a study of blood T cell repertoires in COVID-19. Generated by immunoSEQ multiplex PCR, the TCRdb table keeps only in-frame clones and is missing some. The top ten hold 7.5% to 8% of the sample, which has roughly 25,000 clones, about nine tenths seen once. The specimen was peripheral blood. These TCRs come from a human donor in a cohort sampled during active COVID-19.

V and J are TRBV15 and TRBJ1-5; 8 bases are shared with TRBD1. Germline V gene sequence: CDR1 LNHNV, CDR2 YYDKDF (reference sequence). V gave up 7 bases and J gave up 4 bases; unmatched junction bases: 3. This CDR3 has 13 amino acids. CDR3 sequence reads: CATTGTGNQPQHF. The CDR3 coding sequence is TGTGCCACCACCGGGACAGGTAATCAGCCCCAGCATTTT.

The chain is built from TRBV7-2 and TRBJ2-7; D uncertain. Trimming took 5 bases from V and 2 from J, leaving 10 bases between them. The CDR3 consists of 13 residues. Per the germline V gene, CDR1 is SGHTA and CDR2 is FQGNSA. The DNA of the CDR3 is TGTGCCAGCAGCCGTTTCGAGACCTACGAGCAGTACTTC. Its translation: CASSRFETYEQYF.

The J gene is TRBJ2-7, the V gene TRBV11-2; 8 bases map to TRBD1. The CDR3 runs to 13 residues. Trimming cost V 6 bases and J 7 bases; bases outside gene matches: 8. In germline, CDR1 is SGHAT, CDR2 FQNNGV. This CDR3 is CASSPSGGGEQYF. DNA for the CDR3: TGTGCCAGCAGTCCATCAGGGGGCGGGGAGCAGTACTTC.

V is TRBV19 and J is TRBJ2-1, with a possible D match to TRBD1 (5 bases). There are 12 residues in the CDR3. From germline, CDR1 is LNHDA and CDR2 SQIVND (reference sequence). V lost 6 bases and J 10 bases, leaving 13 bases between the germline ends. CDR3 protein: CASRDRWGEQFF. The CDR3 DNA follows: TGTGCCAGTAGGGATAGGTGGGGCGAGCAGTTCTTC.

The rearrangement uses TRBV29-1 and TRBJ1-1, with 9 bases matching TRBD1. CDR3 length: 15 amino acids. After removal of 6 bases from V and 4 bases from J, the junction contained 12 bases not matched to a gene. From germline, CDR1 is SQVTM and CDR2 ANQGSEA. In DNA, the CDR3 is TGCAGCGTGCGGGGACAGGGATATAGGGGCACTGAAGCTTTCTTT. It specifies CSVRGQGYRGTEAFF.

The chain recombines TRBV19 with TRBJ2-2, with 11 bases lining up with TRBD1. Germline CDR1 LNHDA, CDR2 SQIVND (reference sequence). Trimming took 1 base from V and 10 from J; bases not matched to a gene: 5. This CDR3 contains 15 residues. CDR3 DNA sequence: TGTGCCAGTAGTATAGTAGGACAGGGGGCAAAGGAGCTGTTTTTT. Encoded protein: CASSIVGQGAKELFF.

The chain carries TRBV6-2 or TRBV6-3 and TRBJ2-7, with 11 bases lining up with TRBD2. This CDR3 is 12 amino acids long. CDR1 MNHEY and CDR2 SVGEGT come from the germline V gene. Trimming cost V 6 bases and J 10 bases; bases outside gene matches: 5. The CDR3 region has the DNA TGTGCCAGCAGCCAAGGACTAGCGGGTCAGTACTTC. This gives the protein CASSQGLAGQYF.

This sequence joins TRBV11-2 and TRBJ1-5; maybe TRBD1 (5 bases). The CDR3 runs to 15 residues. Trimming stripped 4 bases from V and 7 bases from J, with 17 bases between. Germline CDR1 and CDR2: SGHAT and FQNNGV. The CDR3 DNA reads TGTGCCAGCAGCTCCGGACCGAATTCAGGGCAGCCCCAGCATTTT. Translated, it gives CASSSGPNSGQPQHF.

The J gene is TRBJ1-1, the V gene TRBV21-1; the table's D gene call, TRBD1, was not cross checked with the DNA. TRBV21-1 is given as a pseudogene. This CDR3 region has 19 residues. CDR3 nucleotide sequence: TGTGCCAGCAGCCCTAGGAGGGACAGGGTTATAGCCTCGAGGAGACCAGCTTTCTTT. Translated, it gives CASSPRRDRVIASRRPAFF.

This chain joins TRBV2 and TRBJ1-6, with a tentative D call TRBD1 (5 bases). The CDR3 covers 14 residues. CDR1 and CDR2 (germline): SNHLY, FYNNEI. Trimming removed 7 bases from V and 1 base from J, with 8 bases in between. The CDR3 protein is CASTTESYNSPLHF. The CDR3 region has the DNA TGTGCCAGCACGACAGAATCCTATAATTCACCCCTCCACTTT.

The chain employs TRBV6-7 and TRBJ2-7, with 7 nucleotides matching TRBD2. TRBV6-7 is an ORF; its function is uncertain. The CDR3 runs to 13 residues. V shed 9 bases and J 1 base; nucleotides not matched to a gene: 6. The CDR3, as DNA: TGTGCCAGGTACGCGGGAGAGTCCTACGAGCAGTACTTC. Residues: CARYAGESYEQYF.

The V gene is TRBV6-1, the J gene TRBJ1-2; possibly TRBD1 for D (6 bases). In germline, CDR1 is MNHNS, CDR2 SASEGT. Trimming removed 3 bases from V and 7 bases from J, with 15 bases in between. The CDR3 runs 14 residues. The CDR3 sequence: CASSEKGRGSGYTF. The CDR3 DNA sequence: TGTGCCAGCAGTGAGAAGGGCAGGGGCAGTGGCTACACCTTC.

The chain uses TRBV15 and TRBJ2-7; TRBD2 aligns across 12 bases. The ends lost 5 bases at V and 2 bases at J; junction bases unmatched: 7. This CDR3 is 16 amino acids long. The V gene's germline CDR1 is LNHNV and CDR2 YYDKDF (reference sequence). The CDR3 reads CATSGTSGGSPYEQYF. In nucleotides, the CDR3 is TGTGCCACCAGCGGCACTAGCGGGGGGTCCCCCTACGAGCAGTACTTC.

The chain combines TRBV7-9 with TRBJ1-6; unclear D gene. Germline CDR1 and CDR2: SEHNR and FQNEAQ (reference sequence). The length of the CDR3 is 15 residues. V shed 5 bases and J shed 9 bases, with 17 bases lying between them. CDR3 in amino acids: CASSPTLRGGSPLHF. The CDR3 DNA reads TGTGCCAGCAGCCCGACTCTTCGAGGTGGTTCACCCCTCCACTTT.

The V call is TRBV18, the J call TRBJ1-6, with 7 nucleotides matching TRBD1. Germline V lookup: CDR1 KGHSH, CDR2 LQKENI. With 2 bases clipped from V and 10 bases from J, the junction kept 8 bases outside the gene matches. The CDR3 runs to 15 residues. CDR3 DNA: TGTGCCAGCTCACCAGGACAGGCAGCGAGATCACCCCTCCACTTT. Protein sequence: CASSPGQAARSPLHF.

The J gene is TRBJ2-1, the V gene TRBV7-2, with 8 bases identical to TRBD2. V dropped 0 bases and J dropped 5; count of bases not matched to a gene: 6. CDR3 length: 16 amino acids. Germline V CDR1 and CDR2: SGHTA, FQGNSA. The CDR3 region is CASSLARAGGDNEQFF. The CDR3 DNA sequence: TGTGCCAGCAGCTTAGCGCGGGCGGGGGGTGACAATGAGCAGTTCTTC.

This rearrangement joins TRBV18 to TRBJ2-2; D may be TRBD1 (5 bases). The CDR3 totals 14 residues. The germline CDR1 and CDR2 sequences are KGHSH and LQKENI. V was pared by 4 bases and J by 4 bases, with 10 bases between. CDR3 sequence reads: CASSQGQTTGELFF. The CDR3 DNA reads as TGTGCCAGCTCACAGGGGCAGACCACCGGGGAGCTGTTTTTT.